This paragraph covers one T cell receptor (beta chain) sequence. The sample holds other DNA sequences that translate to the same CDR3. In the original processing: The assay estimated nucleated cells by amplifying reference gene primers. The method was immunoSEQ multiplex PCR; TCRdb's version includes in-frame clones alone and lacks a portion of them. That table gives V, J and clone size, and the DNA gave D and trimming. The table shows some 240,000 clones, with about 90% occurring only once. The CDR3 is 16 residues long. V shed 3 bases, J shed 1 base, and the junction held 5 bases outside the gene matches. CDR1 and CDR2 (germline): SGHRS, YFSETQ. The data originate from a study of blood T cell repertoires in COVID-19.

The sample consisted of peripheral blood. V usage is TRBV5-1 and J usage is TRBJ2-2; 8 bases align to TRBD1. This TCR came from a man aged 55 to 70 who had recovered from COVID-19. CDR3 amino acids: CASSSPGTGNTGELFF. As DNA, the CDR3 is TGCGCCAGCAGCTCCCCCGGGACAGGGAACACCGGGGAGCTGTTTTTT. Based on the CDR3 plus reference TRBV5-1 and TRBJ2-2, the full variable domain is KAGVTQTPRYLIKTRGQQVTLSCSPISGHRSVSWYQQTPGQGLQFLFEYFSETQRNKGNFPGRFSGRQFSNSRSEMNVSTLELGDSALYLCASSSPGTGNTGELFFGEGSRLTVL.